This TCR beta chain was recorded in a study of blood T cell repertoires in COVID-19. This CDR3 has 17 residues. Per germline, CDR1 SGHNT and CDR2 YENEEA. J gave up 1 base and V 6 bases, and 11 bases lay outside the gene matches. Some clones are missing from TCRdb's copy, which holds only in-frame ones; the method was immunoSEQ multiplex PCR. The sample carries 250,000 to 300,000 clones, 80% to 90% recorded once. The gene calls are TRBV11-3 and TRBJ2-1, with TRBD1 matching 8 bases. The receptor's source is a young man with acute COVID-19. Input material: PBMCs or T cells enriched from blood (not recorded which). The CDR3 DNA sequence: TGTGCCAGCAGTTCACTACGGAGGGACAGGTCCTACAATGAGCAGTTCTTC. This sequence encodes CASSSLRRDRSYNEQFF.